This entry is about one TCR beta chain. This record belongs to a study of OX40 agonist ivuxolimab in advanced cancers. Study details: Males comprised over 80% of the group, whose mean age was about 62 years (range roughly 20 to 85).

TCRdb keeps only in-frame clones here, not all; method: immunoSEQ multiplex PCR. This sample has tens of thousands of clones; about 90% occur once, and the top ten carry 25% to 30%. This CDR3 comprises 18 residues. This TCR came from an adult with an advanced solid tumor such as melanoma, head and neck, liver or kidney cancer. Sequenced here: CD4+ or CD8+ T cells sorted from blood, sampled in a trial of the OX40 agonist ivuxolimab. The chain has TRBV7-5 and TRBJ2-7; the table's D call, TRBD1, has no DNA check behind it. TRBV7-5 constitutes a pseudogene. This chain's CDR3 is CARSLALYRGTGLNEQYF. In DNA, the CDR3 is TGTGCCAGAAGCTTAGCGCTATATAGGGGGACAGGGCTCAACGAGCAGTACTTC.